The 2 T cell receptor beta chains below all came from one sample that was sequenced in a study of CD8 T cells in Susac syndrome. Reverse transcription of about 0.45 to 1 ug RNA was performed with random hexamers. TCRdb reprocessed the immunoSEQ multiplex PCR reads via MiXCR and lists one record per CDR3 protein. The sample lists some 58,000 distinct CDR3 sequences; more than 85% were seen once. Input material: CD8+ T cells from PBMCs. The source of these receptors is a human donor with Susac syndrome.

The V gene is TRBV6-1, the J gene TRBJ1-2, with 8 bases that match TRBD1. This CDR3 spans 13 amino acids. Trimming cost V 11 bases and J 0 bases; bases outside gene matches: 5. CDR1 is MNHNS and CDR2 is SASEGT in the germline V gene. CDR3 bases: TGTGCCGGTGGACAGGGACCTAACTATGGCTACACCTTC. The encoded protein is CAGGQGPNYGYTF.

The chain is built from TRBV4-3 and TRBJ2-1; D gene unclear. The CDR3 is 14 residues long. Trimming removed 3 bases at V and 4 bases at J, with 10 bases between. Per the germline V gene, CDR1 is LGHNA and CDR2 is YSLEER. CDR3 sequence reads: CASSQRLGYNEQFF. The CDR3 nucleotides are TGCGCCAGCAGCCAGCGGCTGGGGTACAATGAGCAGTTCTTC.